The clone carrying this T cell receptor (beta chain) appeared a few times. Its antigen is currently unknown. This sample stems from a study of T-cell memory formation after mild COVID-19. Turning to the study itself: TCR clusters were mostly donor specific.

Study-level points and caveats: Some responding clones appeared in pre-infection memory, suggesting cross-reactive memory joined. In second-wave clones peaking day 37, SARS-CoV-2 specificity remained unconfirmed. Clones contracting across day 15 to 85 had a balanced CD4/CD8 profile; later expanding clones leaned CD4+.

The CDR3 is made up of 13 amino acids. Germline CDR1 and CDR2: MNHEY and SMNVEV (reference sequence). Trimming shortened V by 4 bases and J by 0 bases, and 7 bases separated the two germline ends. TCRdb processed the 5' RACE reads anew with MiXCR; each CDR3 protein has one entry. Of 250,000 to 350,000 distinct CDR3 sequences listed, about a sixth are singletons. Specimen: PBMCs or a T cell subset sorted from them (not recorded which). The receptor was derived from a young man who had mild COVID-19 (a few samples of this study predate the infection). Cell type and time point are not known. J is TRBJ2-7 and V is TRBV27; D perhaps matches TRBD1 (6 bases). The DNA of the CDR3 is TGTGCCAGCAGTTCAGGGGTCTCCTACGAGCAGTACTTC. Translation gives CASSSGVSYEQYF.